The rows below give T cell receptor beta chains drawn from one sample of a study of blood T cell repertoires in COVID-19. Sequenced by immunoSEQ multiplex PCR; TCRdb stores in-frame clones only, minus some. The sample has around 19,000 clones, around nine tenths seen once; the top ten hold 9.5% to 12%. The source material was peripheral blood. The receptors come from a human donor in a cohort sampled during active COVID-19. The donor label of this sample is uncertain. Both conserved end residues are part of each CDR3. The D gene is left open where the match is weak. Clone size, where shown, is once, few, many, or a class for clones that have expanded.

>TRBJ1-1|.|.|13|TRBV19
TGTGCCAGTAGTATACTGTCCGCCAGGGAAGCTTTCTTT
CASSILSAREAFF
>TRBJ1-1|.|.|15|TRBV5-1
TGCGCCAGCAGCTTCCCCTCGGCAGGGAACACTGAAGCTTTCTTT
CASSFPSAGNTEAFF
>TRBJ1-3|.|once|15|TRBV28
TGTGCCAGCAGTTTAGCAGGGCTGGCTGGAAACACCATATATTTT
CASSLAGLAGNTIYF
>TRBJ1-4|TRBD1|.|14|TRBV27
TGTGCCAGCCGGAGGACAGGGCGCAATGAAAAACTGTTTTTT
CASRRTGRNEKLFF
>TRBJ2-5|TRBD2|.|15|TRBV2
TGTGCCAGCAGGGTAGCGGGAGGGTACCAAGAGACCCAGTACTTC
CASRVAGGYQETQYF
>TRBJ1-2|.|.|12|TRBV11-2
TGTGCCAGCAGCTTAGTTCAGTATGGCTACACCTTC
CASSLVQYGYTF
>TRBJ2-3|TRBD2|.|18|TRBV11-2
TGTGCCAGCCGTTCAACTTTTGAGGGGAGGGTTCTCACAGATACGCAGTATTTT
CASRSTFEGRVLTDTQYF
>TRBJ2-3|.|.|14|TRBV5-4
TGTGCCAGCAGCTTCAGGGAGGAAACAGATACGCAGTATTTT
CASSFREETDTQYF
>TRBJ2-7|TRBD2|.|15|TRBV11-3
TGTGCCAGCAGACAATCTAGCGGGGACTCCTACGAGCAGTACTTC
CASRQSSGDSYEQYF
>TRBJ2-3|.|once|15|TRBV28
TGTGCCAGCAGTTTGGGGGGTGTTATCACAGATACGCAGTATTTT
CASSLGGVITDTQYF
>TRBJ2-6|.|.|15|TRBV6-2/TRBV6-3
TGTGCCAGCAGTTACGACGGGTCTGGGGCCAACGTCCTGACTTTC
CASSYDGSGANVLTF
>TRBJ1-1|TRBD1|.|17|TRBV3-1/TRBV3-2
TGTGCCAGCAGCCCAACCTTCGGCCAGGGGGCTGTCACTGAAGCTTTCTTT
CASSPTFGQGAVTEAFF
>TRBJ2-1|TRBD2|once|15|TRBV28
TGTGCCAGAGTAGCGGGAGGACCCTCCTACAATGAGCAGTTCTTC
CARVAGGPSYNEQFF
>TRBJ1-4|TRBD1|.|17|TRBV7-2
TGTGCCAGCAGCTTAGTAGGACAGGGGGCATCAAATGAAAAACTGTTTTTT
CASSLVGQGASNEKLFF
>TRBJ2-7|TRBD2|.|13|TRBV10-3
TGTGCCATCAGACTTAGCGGGGTCTACGAGCAGTACTTC
CAIRLSGVYEQYF
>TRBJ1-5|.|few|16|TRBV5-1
TGCGCCAGCAGCTTGGGTCCAGGGGAGAATGATCAGCCCCAGCATTTT
CASSLGPGENDQPQHF
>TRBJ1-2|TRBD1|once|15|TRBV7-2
TGTGCCAGCAGCTTAGTGGGGACAGGGGTTTGGGGCTACACCTTC
CASSLVGTGVWGYTF
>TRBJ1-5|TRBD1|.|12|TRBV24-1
TGTGCCACCGCCACAGGGGCCGGGCCCCAGCATTTT
CATATGAGPQHF
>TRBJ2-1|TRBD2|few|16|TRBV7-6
TGTGCCAGCAGCTTAGCACTAGCGGCTTCCTACAATGAGCAGTTCTTC
CASSLALAASYNEQFF
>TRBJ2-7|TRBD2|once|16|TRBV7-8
TGTGCCAGCAGCCGGGGACTAGCGGGAGGACTATACGAGCAGTACTTC
CASSRGLAGGLYEQYF
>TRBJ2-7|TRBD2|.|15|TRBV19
TGTGCCAGTAGTATGGTTAGCGGGACCGCCTACGAGCAGTACTTC
CASSMVSGTAYEQYF